One sample yielded the 5 T cell receptor beta chains listed below, sequenced in a study of T cell changes during pregnancy in multiple sclerosis. Clones were sequenced by immunoSEQ multiplex PCR, and TCRdb holds only the in-frame ones, with some missing. The sample includes some 64,000 clones, about 91% of them seen just once. The material sequenced was peripheral blood, taken in the first trimester of pregnancy. The source is a female donor with multiple sclerosis, enrolled in a pregnancy study.

This clone has only a few counts. V is TRBV7-2 and J is TRBJ1-1; the D is unclear. V lost 0 bases and J 0 bases, leaving 5 bases between the germline ends. Germline-derived CDR1 and CDR2 are SGHTA and FQGNSA. The CDR3 consists of 14 residues. The CDR3: CASSLASLNTEAFF. CDR3 nucleotide sequence: TGTGCCAGCAGCTTAGCGTCTCTGAACACTGAAGCTTTCTTT.

V is TRBV30 and J is TRBJ1-2, with D perhaps matching TRBD1 (5 bases). The ends were cut back, 1 base at V and 9 bases at J, with 9 bases in the middle. The CDR3 has 11 residues. Germline V gene sequence: CDR1 GTSNPN, CDR2 SVGIG (reference sequence). The CDR3 sequence: CAWSGGGSYTF. The CDR3 bases are TGTGCCTGGAGTGGCGGGGGAAGCTACACCTTC.

The chain links TRBV15 to TRBJ1-2; D remains unclear. Germline lookup yields CDR1 LNHNV and CDR2 YYDKDF (reference sequence). CDR3 length: 11 residues. V was pared by 8 bases and J by 3 bases, with 7 bases between. The CDR3 bases are TGTGCCACCCCTCCGGACTATGGCTACACCTTC. It yields the protein CATPPDYGYTF.

This sequence joins TRBV29-1 and TRBJ2-7; TRBD1 matches at 8 bases. The CDR3 length is 11 residues. The germline gives CDR1 SQVTM, CDR2 ANQGSEA. The CDR3 here is CGVTGGGEQYF. Written as DNA, the CDR3 is TGCGGAGTTACAGGGGGTGGCGAGCAGTACTTC.

V gene TRBV2 combines with J gene TRBJ1-1; 7 bases are a match to TRBD1. This CDR3 comprises 15 residues. Per germline, CDR1 SNHLY and CDR2 FYNNEI. V gave up 3 bases and J gave up 8 bases; unmatched junction bases: 12. CDR3 nucleotide sequence: TGTGCCAGCAGTGATCCCGGGACAGTGAACCCCGAAGCTTTCTTT. Protein product: CASSDPGTVNPEAFF.